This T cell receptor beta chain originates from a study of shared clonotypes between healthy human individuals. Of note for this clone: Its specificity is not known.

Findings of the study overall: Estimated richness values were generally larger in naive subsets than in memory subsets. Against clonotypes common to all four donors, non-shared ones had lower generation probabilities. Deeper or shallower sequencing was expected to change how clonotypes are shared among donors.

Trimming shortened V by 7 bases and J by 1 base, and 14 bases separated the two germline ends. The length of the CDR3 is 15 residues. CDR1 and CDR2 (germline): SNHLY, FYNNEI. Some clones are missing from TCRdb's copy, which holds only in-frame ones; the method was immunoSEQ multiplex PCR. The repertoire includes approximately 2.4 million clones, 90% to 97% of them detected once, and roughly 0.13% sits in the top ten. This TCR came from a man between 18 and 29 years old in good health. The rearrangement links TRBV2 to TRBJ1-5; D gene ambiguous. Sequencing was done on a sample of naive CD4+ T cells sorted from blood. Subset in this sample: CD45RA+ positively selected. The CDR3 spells CASKSEGSSNQPQHF. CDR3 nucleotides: TGTGCCAGCAAATCAGAGGGCTCGAGCAATCAGCCCCAGCATTTT. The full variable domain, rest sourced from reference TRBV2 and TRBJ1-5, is EPEVTQTPSHQVTQMGQEVILRCVPISNHLYFYWYRQILGQKVEFLVSFYNNEISEKSEIFDDQFSVERPDGSNFTLKIRSTKLEDSAMYFCASKSEGSSNQPQHFGDGTRLSIL.